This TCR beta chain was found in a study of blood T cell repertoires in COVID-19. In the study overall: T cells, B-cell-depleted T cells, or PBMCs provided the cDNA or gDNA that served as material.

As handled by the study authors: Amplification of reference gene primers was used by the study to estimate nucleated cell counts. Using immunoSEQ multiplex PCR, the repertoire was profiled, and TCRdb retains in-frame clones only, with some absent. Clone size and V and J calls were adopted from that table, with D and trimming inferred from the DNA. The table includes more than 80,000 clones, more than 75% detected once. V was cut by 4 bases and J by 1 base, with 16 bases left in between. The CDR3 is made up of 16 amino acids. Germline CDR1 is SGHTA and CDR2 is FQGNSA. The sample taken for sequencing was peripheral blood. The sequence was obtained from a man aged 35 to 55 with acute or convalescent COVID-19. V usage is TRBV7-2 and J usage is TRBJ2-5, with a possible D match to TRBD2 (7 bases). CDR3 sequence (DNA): TGTGCCAGCAGCTCTACAGGGAGGGAAATCCAAGAGACCCAGTACTTC. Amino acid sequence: CASSSTGREIQETQYF.